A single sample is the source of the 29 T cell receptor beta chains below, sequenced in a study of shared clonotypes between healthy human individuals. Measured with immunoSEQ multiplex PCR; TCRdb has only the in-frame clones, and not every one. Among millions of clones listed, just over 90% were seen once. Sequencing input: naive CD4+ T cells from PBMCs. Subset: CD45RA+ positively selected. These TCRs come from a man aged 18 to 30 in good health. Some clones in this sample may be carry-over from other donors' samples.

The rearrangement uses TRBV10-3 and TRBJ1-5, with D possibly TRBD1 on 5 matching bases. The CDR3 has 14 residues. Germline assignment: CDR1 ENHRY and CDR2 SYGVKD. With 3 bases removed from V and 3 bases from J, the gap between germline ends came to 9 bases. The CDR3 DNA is TGTGCCATCAGTGACCCCGGGACCAATCAGCCCCAGCATTTT. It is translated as CAISDPGTNQPQHF.

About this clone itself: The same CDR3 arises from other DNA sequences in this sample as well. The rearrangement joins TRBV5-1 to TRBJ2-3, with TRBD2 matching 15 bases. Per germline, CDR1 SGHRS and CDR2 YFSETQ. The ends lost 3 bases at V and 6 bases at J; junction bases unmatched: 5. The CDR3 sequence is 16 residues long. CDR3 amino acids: CASSSGLAGGLDTQYF. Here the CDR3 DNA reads TGCGCCAGCAGCTCAGGACTAGCGGGAGGGTTGGATACGCAGTATTTT.

CDR3 nucleotide sequence: TGTGCCAGCAGCCGACAGGGTGGCAATCAGCCCCAGCATTTT. It codes for CASSRQGGNQPQHF. The chain couples TRBV5-4 to TRBJ1-5, with 7 bases aligning to TRBD1. This CDR3 has 14 amino acids. V gave up 4 bases and J gave up 2 bases; unmatched junction bases: 3. Germline V CDR1 and CDR2: SGHNT, YYREEE (reference sequence).

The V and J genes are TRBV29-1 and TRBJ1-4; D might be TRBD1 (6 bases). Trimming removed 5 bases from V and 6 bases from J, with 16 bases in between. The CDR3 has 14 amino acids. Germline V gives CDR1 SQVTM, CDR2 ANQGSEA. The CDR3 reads CSVFGTSGDEKLFF. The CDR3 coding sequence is TGCAGCGTTTTTGGGACATCAGGAGATGAAAAACTGTTTTTT.

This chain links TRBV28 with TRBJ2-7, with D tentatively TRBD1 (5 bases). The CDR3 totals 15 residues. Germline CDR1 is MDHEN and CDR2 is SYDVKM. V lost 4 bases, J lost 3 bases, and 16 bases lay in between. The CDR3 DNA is TGTGCCAGCAGTTCCCCCTCAGGGTTCGACTACGAGCAGTACTTC. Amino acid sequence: CASSSPSGFDYEQYF.

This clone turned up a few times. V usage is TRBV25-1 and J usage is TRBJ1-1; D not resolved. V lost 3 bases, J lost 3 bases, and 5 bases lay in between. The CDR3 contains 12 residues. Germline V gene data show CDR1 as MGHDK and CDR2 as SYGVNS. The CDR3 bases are TGTGCCAGCAGTGACGCATACACTGAAGCTTTCTTT. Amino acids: CASSDAYTEAFF. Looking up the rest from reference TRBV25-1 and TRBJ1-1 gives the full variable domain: EADIYQTPRYLVIGTGKKITLECSQTMGHDKMYWYQQDPGMELHLIHYSYGVNSTEKGDLSSESTVSRIRTEHFPLTLESARPSHTSQYLCASSDAYTEAFFGQGTRLTVV.

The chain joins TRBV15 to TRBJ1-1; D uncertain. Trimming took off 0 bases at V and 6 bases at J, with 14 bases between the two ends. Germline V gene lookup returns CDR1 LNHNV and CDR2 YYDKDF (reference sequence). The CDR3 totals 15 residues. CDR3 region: CATSRDLSNRPEAFF. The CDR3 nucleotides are TGTGCCACCAGCAGAGATCTCTCGAACCGCCCTGAAGCTTTCTTT.

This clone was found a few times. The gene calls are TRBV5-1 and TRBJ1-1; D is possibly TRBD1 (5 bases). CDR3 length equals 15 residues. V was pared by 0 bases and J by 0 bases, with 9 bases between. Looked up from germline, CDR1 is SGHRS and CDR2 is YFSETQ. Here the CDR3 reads CASSLEGRVNTEAFF. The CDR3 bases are TGCGCCAGCAGCTTGGAGGGCAGGGTGAACACTGAAGCTTTCTTT.

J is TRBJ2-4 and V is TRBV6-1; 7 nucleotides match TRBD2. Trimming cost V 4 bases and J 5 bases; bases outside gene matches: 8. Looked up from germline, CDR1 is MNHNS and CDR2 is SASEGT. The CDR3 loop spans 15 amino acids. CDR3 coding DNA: TGTGCCAGCAGTGCCGATAGGCTAGCGGAAAACATTCAGTACTTC. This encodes CASSADRLAENIQYF.

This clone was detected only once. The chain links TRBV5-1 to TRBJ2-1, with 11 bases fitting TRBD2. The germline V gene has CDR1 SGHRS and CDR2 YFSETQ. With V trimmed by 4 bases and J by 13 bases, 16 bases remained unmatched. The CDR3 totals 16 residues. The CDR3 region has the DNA TGCGCCAGCAGCGTAGAGGCGGGGTTAGCGGGAGGGCATCAGTTCTTC. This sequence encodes CASSVEAGLAGGHQFF. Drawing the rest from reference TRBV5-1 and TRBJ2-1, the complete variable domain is KAGVTQTPRYLIKTRGQQVTLSCSPISGHRSVSWYQQTPGQGLQFLFEYFSETQRNKGNFPGRFSGRQFSNSRSEMNVSTLELGDSALYLCASSVEAGLAGGHQFFGPGTRLTVL.

The CDR3 region has the DNA TGTGCCAGTAGTATGATTCAGGGTAGGCAGCCCCAGCATTTT. Translation: CASSMIQGRQPQHF. The gene calls are TRBV19 and TRBJ1-5; possible D gene TRBD1, 5 bases. CDR1 is LNHDA and CDR2 is SQIVND in the germline V gene (reference sequence). Trimming shortened V by 3 bases and J by 7 bases, and 13 bases separated the two germline ends. The length of the CDR3 is 14 residues.

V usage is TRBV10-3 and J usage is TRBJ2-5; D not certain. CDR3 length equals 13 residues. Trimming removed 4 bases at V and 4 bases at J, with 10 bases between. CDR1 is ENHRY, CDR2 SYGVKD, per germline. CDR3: CAISGRLGETQYF. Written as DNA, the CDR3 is TGTGCCATCAGTGGAAGGTTAGGAGAGACCCAGTACTTC.

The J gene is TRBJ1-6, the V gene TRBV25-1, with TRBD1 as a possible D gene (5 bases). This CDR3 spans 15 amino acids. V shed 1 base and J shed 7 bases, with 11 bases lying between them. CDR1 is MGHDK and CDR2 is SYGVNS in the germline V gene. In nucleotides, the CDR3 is TGTGCCAGCAGTGAATTAGGGGAAGGGAATTCACCCCTCCACTTT. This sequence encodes CASSELGEGNSPLHF.

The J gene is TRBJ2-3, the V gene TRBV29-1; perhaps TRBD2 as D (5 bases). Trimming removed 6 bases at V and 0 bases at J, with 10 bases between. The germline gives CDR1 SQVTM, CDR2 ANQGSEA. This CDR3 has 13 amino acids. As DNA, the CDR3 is TGCAGCGTAAGCGGAACAAGCACAGATACGCAGTATTTT. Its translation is CSVSGTSTDTQYF.

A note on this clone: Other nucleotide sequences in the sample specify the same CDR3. The CDR3 bases are TGCGCCAGCAGCTTACCCGCAGGGGACACCGGGGAGCTGTTTTTT. It specifies CASSLPAGDTGELFF. The rearrangement links TRBV5-1 to TRBJ2-2, with TRBD1 as a possible D gene (6 bases). The V and J ends lost 2 bases and 3 bases respectively, with 11 bases between them. The CDR3 consists of 15 residues. Looked up from germline, CDR1 is SGHRS and CDR2 is YFSETQ.

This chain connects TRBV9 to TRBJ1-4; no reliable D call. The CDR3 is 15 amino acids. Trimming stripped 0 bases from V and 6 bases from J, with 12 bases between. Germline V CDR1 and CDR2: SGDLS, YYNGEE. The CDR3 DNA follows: TGTGCCAGCAGCGTAGGGAACCAGGATCATGAAAAACTGTTTTTT. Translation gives CASSVGNQDHEKLFF.

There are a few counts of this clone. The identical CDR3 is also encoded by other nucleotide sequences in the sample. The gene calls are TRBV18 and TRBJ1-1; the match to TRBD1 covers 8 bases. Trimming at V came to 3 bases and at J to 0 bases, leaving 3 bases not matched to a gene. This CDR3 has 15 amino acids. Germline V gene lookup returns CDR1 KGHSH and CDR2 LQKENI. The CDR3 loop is CASSPGQGMNTEAFF. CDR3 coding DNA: TGTGCCAGCTCACCTGGACAGGGAATGAACACTGAAGCTTTCTTT.

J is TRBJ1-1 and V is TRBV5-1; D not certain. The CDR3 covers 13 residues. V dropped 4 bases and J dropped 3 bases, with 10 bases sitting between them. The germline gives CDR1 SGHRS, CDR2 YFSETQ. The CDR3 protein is CASSAGVDTEAFF. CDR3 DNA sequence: TGCGCCAGCAGCGCTGGTGTGGACACTGAAGCTTTCTTT.

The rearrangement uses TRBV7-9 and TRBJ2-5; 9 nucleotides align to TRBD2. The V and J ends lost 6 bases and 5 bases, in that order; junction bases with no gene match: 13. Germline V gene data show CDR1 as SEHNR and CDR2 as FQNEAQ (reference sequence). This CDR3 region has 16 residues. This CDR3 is CASRETIAGEWETQYF. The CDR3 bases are TGTGCCAGCAGGGAAACGATAGCGGGAGAATGGGAGACCCAGTACTTC.

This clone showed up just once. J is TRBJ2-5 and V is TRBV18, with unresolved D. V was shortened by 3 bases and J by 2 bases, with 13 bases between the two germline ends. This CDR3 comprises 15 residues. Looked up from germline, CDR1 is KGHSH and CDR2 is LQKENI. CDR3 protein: CASSPPARHQETQYF. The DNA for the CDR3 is TGTGCCAGCTCACCCCCCGCGAGGCATCAAGAGACCCAGTACTTC.

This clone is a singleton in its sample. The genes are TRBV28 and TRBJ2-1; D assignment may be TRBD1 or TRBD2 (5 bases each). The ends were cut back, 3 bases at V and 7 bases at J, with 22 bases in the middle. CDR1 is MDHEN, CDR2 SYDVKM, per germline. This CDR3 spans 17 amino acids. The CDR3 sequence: CASSLPSRDLSGNEQFF. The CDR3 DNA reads TGTGCCAGCAGTTTGCCATCCCGGGACCTATCAGGGAATGAGCAGTTCTTC.

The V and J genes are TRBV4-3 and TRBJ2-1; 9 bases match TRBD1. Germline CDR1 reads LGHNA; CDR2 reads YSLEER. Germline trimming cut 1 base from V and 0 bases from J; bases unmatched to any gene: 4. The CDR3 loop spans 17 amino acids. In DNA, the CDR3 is TGCGCCAGCAGCCAAGCCACAGGGGGCCACTCCTACAATGAGCAGTTCTTC. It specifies CASSQATGGHSYNEQFF.

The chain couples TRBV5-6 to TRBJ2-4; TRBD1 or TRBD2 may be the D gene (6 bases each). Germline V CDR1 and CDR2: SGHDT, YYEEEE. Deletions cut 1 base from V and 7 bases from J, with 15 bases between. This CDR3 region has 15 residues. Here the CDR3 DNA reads TGTGCCAGCAGCTTGTGGGGGGCGCCCCGTAACATTCAGTACTTC. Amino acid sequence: CASSLWGAPRNIQYF.

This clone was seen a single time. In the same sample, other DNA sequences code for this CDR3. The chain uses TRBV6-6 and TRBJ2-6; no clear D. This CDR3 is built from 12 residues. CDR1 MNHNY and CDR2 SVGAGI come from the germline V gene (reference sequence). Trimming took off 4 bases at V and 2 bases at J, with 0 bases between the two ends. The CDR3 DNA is TGTGCCAGCAGTTCTGGGGCCAACGTCCTGACTTTC. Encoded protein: CASSSGANVLTF.

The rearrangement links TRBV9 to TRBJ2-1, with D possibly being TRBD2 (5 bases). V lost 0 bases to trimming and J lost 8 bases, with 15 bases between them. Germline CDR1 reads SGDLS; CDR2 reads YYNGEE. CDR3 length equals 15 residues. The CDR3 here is CASSVVGIPGDEQFF. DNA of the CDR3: TGTGCCAGCAGCGTAGTCGGGATCCCAGGTGATGAGCAGTTCTTC. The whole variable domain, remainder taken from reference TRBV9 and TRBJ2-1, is DSGVTQTPKHLITATGQRVTLRCSPRSGDLSVYWYQQSLDQGLQFLIQYYNGEERAKGNILERFSAQQFPDLHSELNLSSLELGDSALYFCASSVVGIPGDEQFFGPGTRLTVL.

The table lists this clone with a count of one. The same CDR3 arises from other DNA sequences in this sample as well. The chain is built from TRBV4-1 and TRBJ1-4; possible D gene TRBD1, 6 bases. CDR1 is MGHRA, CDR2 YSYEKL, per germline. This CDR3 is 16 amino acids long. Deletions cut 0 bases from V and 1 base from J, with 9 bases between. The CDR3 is CASSQDRGGTNEKLFF. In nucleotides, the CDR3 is TGCGCCAGCAGCCAAGACAGGGGTGGAACTAATGAAAAACTGTTTTTT.

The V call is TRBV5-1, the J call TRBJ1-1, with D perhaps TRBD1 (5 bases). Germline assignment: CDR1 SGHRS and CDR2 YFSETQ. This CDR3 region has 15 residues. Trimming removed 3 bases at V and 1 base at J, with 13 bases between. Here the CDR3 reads CASSSPVGGNTEAFF. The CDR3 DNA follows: TGCGCCAGCAGCTCACCAGTGGGGGGGAACACTGAAGCTTTCTTT.

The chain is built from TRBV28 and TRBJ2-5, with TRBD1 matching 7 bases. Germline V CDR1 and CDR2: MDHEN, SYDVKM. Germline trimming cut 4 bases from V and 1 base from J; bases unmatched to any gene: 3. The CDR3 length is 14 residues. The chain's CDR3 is CASSSGQFQETQYF. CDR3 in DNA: TGTGCCAGCAGTTCGGGACAGTTCCAAGAGACCCAGTACTTC.

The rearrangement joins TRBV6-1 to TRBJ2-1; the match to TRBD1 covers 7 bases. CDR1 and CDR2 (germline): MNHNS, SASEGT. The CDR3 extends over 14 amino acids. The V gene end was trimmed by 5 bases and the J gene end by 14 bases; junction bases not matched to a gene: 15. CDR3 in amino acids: CASSRSPRDSLEFF. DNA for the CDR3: TGTGCCAGCAGTCGATCCCCCCGGGACAGCCTTGAGTTCTTC.